The sequence of this T cell receptor beta chain was determined in a study of graft-versus-host responses after intestinal transplantation. Study at large: Isolated intestinal, liver-intestinal, or multivisceral transplants were what recipients had. Recipients were all induced with anti-thymocyte globulin, then given tacrolimus and steroids for approximately 3 years. Study results and limitations: Some patients had graft-donor T cell macrochimerism. In their allografts, the ratios of graft-versus-host to host-versus-graft T cell clones were high.

Remarks on this clone: No antigen is known for it. Its ends do not fully match the called genes, so a read error is possible.

Germline V lookup: CDR1 MNHNY, CDR2 SVGAGI (reference sequence). The CDR3 contains 13 residues. TCRdb's copy holds only in-frame clones and misses some; the assay was immunoSEQ multiplex PCR. The data show more than 65,000 clones, approximately 94% seen once. V gene TRBV6-6 combines with J gene TRBJ2-5; 9 bases align to TRBD1. The receptor's source is a human donor who received an intestinal transplant. The sample consisted of unstimulated CD8+ T cells sorted from spleen or lymph node cells, taken before intestinal transplant. Here the CDR3 reads CASSWGPRDRENF. The CDR3 nucleotides are TGTGCCAGCAGTTGGGGGCCCCGGGACAGGGAGAACTTC.